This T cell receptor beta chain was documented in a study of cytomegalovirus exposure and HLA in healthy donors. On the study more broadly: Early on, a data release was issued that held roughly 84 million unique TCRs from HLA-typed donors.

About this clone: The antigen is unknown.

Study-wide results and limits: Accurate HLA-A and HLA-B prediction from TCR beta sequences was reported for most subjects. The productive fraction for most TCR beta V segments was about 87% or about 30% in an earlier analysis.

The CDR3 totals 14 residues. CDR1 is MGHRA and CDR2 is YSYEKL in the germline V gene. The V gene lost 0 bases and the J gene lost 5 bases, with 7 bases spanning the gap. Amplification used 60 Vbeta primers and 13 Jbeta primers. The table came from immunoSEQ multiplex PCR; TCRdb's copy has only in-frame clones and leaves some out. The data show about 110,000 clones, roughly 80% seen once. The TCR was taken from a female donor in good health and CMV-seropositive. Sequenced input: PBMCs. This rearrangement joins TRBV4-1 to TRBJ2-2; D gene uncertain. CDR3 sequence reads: CASSQDGDTGELFF. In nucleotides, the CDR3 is TGCGCCAGCAGCCAAGACGGAGATACCGGGGAGCTGTTTTTT.